These 16 T cell receptor beta chains originate from one sample sequenced in a study of blood T cell repertoires in COVID-19. The assay was immunoSEQ multiplex PCR, and TCRdb's table has in-frame clones only and misses some. The repertoire has roughly 290,000 clones, roughly 91% of them found once; the top ten carry approximately 0.84%. The source material was peripheral blood. Receptor source: a man aged 25 to 40 with acute or convalescent COVID-19.

This chain links TRBV6-5 with TRBJ2-3, with 7 bases identical to TRBD1. CDR1 MNHEY and CDR2 SVGAGI come from the germline V gene. The V segment lost 5 bases and the J segment 3 bases; nucleotides outside the gene matches: 8. This CDR3 region has 15 residues. The CDR3 is CASSLQGMGTDTQYF. Written as DNA, the CDR3 is TGTGCCAGCAGTCTACAGGGGATGGGGACAGATACGCAGTATTTT.

The table lists this clone with a count of one. The chain has TRBV5-5 and TRBJ1-1; no firm D call. Germline assignment: CDR1 SGHKS and CDR2 YYEKEE (reference sequence). The CDR3 has 15 amino acids. The V end lost 0 bases, the J end lost 0 bases, and 9 bases lay between the germline ends. The CDR3, as DNA: TGTGCCAGCAGCTTGGTGGCAGTCATGAACACTGAAGCTTTCTTT. This sequence encodes CASSLVAVMNTEAFF.

This clone came up once. The chain recombines TRBV5-6 with TRBJ2-5, with D possibly matching TRBD1 (5 bases). Trimming removed 0 bases from V and 2 bases from J, with 11 bases in between. The V gene's germline CDR1 is SGHDT and CDR2 YYEEEE. The CDR3 covers 15 residues. The CDR3 bases are TGTGCCAGCAGCTTGGCCCAGGGAATTCAAGAGACCCAGTACTTC. This translates into CASSLAQGIQETQYF.

The chain joins TRBV27 to TRBJ2-3; D is ambiguous. CDR3 length: 13 residues. The V gene lost 4 bases and the J gene lost 2 bases, with 7 bases spanning the gap. Germline V gene sequence: CDR1 MNHEY, CDR2 SMNVEV (reference sequence). CDR3 nucleotides: TGTGCCAGCAGTTACACACACACAGATACGCAGTATTTT. Translation gives CASSYTHTDTQYF.

This chain uses TRBV7-9 with TRBJ1-1; D is unclear. Trimming cost V 5 bases and J 7 bases, with 11 bases left between them. The CDR3 length is 12 residues. Germline-derived CDR1 and CDR2 are SEHNR and FQNEAQ (reference sequence). Here the CDR3 DNA reads TGTGCCAGCAGCCGGGGAGAGTATGAAGCTTTCTTT. This codes for CASSRGEYEAFF.

V usage is TRBV9 and J usage is TRBJ2-7, with 8 bases fitting TRBD2. Germline loops: CDR1 SGDLS, CDR2 YYNGEE. The J segment lost 6 bases and the V segment lost 4 bases, leaving 9 bases of the junction unmatched. The CDR3 consists of 14 residues. The CDR3 loop is CASSPGGAVGEQYF. In nucleotides, the CDR3 is TGTGCCAGCAGCCCGGGGGGGGCTGTGGGCGAGCAGTACTTC.

The table lists this clone with a count of one. The V and J genes are TRBV5-1 and TRBJ2-3; no reliable D call. The CDR3 has 16 amino acids. The germline V gene has CDR1 SGHRS and CDR2 YFSETQ. V was trimmed by 0 bases and J by 4 bases, leaving 15 bases between them. CDR3 sequence (DNA): TGCGCCAGCAGCTTGGAAGGCCAGGAATATGCAGATACGCAGTATTTT. This encodes CASSLEGQEYADTQYF.

This clone showed up just once. This sample includes further DNA sequences coding for the same CDR3. The chain uses TRBV5-1 and TRBJ2-1; the match to TRBD2 covers 11 bases. In germline, CDR1 is SGHRS, CDR2 YFSETQ. The V segment lost 4 bases and the J segment 3 bases; nucleotides outside the gene matches: 3. The CDR3 has 15 amino acids. This CDR3 reads CASSPGTSGYNEQFF. CDR3 nucleotide sequence: TGCGCCAGCAGCCCGGGGACTAGCGGCTACAATGAGCAGTTCTTC.

CDR3 residues: CASSPTGQGFNVVTQQFF. The CDR3 nucleotides are TGTGCCAGCTCTCCTACGGGACAGGGATTCAATGTAGTTACGCAGCAGTTCTTC. The chain links TRBV18 to TRBJ2-1, with TRBD1 matching over 9 bases. The CDR3 sequence is 18 residues long. Unmatched junction bases numbered 23, after V lost 6 bases and J lost 11 bases. Germline CDR1 KGHSH, CDR2 LQKENI.

In its sample, this clone was seen once. The chain uses TRBV7-8 and TRBJ1-5, with D maybe TRBD1 (6 bases). Trimming removed 1 base at V and 0 bases at J, with 22 bases between. CDR1 SGHVS and CDR2 FQNEAQ come from the germline V gene. The CDR3 length is 20 residues. The CDR3, as DNA: TGTGCCAGCAGCTTAGACCTGGTGGACAGAGCAACTTATAGCAATCAGCCCCAGCATTTT. The encoded protein is CASSLDLVDRATYSNQPQHF.

About this clone itself: Other DNA sequences in the same sample also yield this CDR3. The chain employs TRBV30 and TRBJ2-3; D uncertain. Germline V gene lookup returns CDR1 GTSNPN and CDR2 SVGIG (reference sequence). V lost 5 bases and J 2 bases, leaving 5 bases between the germline ends. This CDR3 is built from 11 residues. The CDR3 sequence: CAWSTTDTQYF. The CDR3 DNA sequence: TGTGCCTGGTCTACCACAGATACGCAGTATTTT. The entire variable domain, with the rest obtained from reference TRBV30 and TRBJ2-3, is as follows: SQTIHQWPATLVQPVGSPLSLECTVEGTSNPNLYWYRQAAGRGLQLLFYSVGIGQISSEVPQNLSASRPQDRQFILSSKKLLLSDSGFYLCAWSTTDTQYFGPGTRLTVL.

This clone was detected only once. V and J are TRBV5-1 and TRBJ1-1, with D possibly matching TRBD1 (5 bases). The CDR3 runs to 15 residues. Between the trimmed V and J ends, which lost 3 bases and 4 bases, there was a span of 16 bases. Germline CDR1 is SGHRS and CDR2 is YFSETQ. CDR3 amino acids: CASSSQASGATEAFF. The CDR3, as DNA: TGCGCCAGCAGCTCCCAAGCAAGCGGGGCCACTGAAGCTTTCTTT.

This clone appeared a single time. Other DNA variants within this sample encode the same CDR3. This chain joins TRBV2 and TRBJ1-5; unclear D gene. The CDR3 sequence is 13 residues long. Germline CDR1 is SNHLY and CDR2 is FYNNEI. The ends were cut back, 4 bases at V and 7 bases at J, with 11 bases in the middle. The CDR3 protein is CASSGGGNQPQHF. The CDR3, as DNA: TGTGCCAGCAGTGGAGGAGGAAACCAGCCCCAGCATTTT.

This clone was recorded only once. The V and J genes are TRBV19 and TRBJ1-3, with unresolved D. Trimming pared 6 bases from V and 4 bases from J, leaving 10 bases between. The CDR3 consists of 13 residues. Per germline, CDR1 LNHDA and CDR2 SQIVND (reference sequence). The CDR3 sequence: CASRIPLGNTIYF. CDR3 nucleotides: TGTGCCAGTAGGATACCCCTCGGAAACACCATATATTTT.

J is TRBJ1-6 and V is TRBV3-1 (or the pseudogene TRBV3-2); D not certain. Trimming removed 3 bases at V and 15 bases at J, with 9 bases between. Germline CDR1 reads LGHDT; CDR2 reads YNNKEL (reference sequence). The CDR3 has 11 amino acids. DNA of the CDR3: TGTGCCAGCAGCCAGGCCGGGGACCTCCACTTT. Residues: CASSQAGDLHF.

The CDR3: CASTASAGNQPQHF. The CDR3 DNA reads TGTGCCAGCACGGCGTCGGCGGGGAATCAGCCCCAGCATTTT. V gene TRBV6-6 combines with J gene TRBJ1-5; D not certain. Germline V gene data show CDR1 as MNHNY and CDR2 as SVGAGI (reference sequence). This CDR3 has 14 residues. V was shortened by 7 bases and J by 4 bases, with 14 bases between the two germline ends.